This TCR beta chain was observed in a study of cytomegalovirus exposure and HLA in healthy donors. Note on this clone: Its antigen is currently unknown.

General study results and limits: When the data were analyzed later, several of the most significant clusters appeared to be linked to common viral pathogens.

The CDR3 length is 14 residues. Germline CDR1 and CDR2: MRHNA and SNTAGT. With 4 bases removed from V and 1 base from J, the gap between germline ends came to 9 bases. The study ran its PCR with 60 Vbeta and 13 Jbeta primers. Only in-frame clones appear in the TCRdb table, and some are missing; sequencing was by immunoSEQ multiplex PCR. This table holds about 130,000 clones, around three quarters found once. The sample consisted of PBMCs. The sequence came from a young man in good health and CMV-seronegative. The chain couples TRBV6-4 to TRBJ2-3; D might be TRBD2 (5 bases). The CDR3 sequence is CASSGSVGTDTQYF. DNA of the CDR3: TGTGCCAGCAGTGGTAGCGTGGGCACAGATACGCAGTATTTT.